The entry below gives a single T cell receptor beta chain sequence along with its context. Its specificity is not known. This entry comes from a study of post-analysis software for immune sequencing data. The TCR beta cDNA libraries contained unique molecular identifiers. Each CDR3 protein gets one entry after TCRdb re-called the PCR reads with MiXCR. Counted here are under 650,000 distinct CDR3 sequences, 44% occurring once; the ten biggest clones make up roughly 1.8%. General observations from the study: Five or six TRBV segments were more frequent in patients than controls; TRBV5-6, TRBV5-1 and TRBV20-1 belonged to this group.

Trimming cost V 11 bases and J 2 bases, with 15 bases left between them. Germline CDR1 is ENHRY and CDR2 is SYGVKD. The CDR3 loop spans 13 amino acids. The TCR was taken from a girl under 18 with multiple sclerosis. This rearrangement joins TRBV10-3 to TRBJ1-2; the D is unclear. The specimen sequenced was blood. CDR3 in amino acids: CAVRRDLNYGYTF. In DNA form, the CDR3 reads TGTGCCGTTAGGAGGGATCTAAACTATGGCTACACCTTC.